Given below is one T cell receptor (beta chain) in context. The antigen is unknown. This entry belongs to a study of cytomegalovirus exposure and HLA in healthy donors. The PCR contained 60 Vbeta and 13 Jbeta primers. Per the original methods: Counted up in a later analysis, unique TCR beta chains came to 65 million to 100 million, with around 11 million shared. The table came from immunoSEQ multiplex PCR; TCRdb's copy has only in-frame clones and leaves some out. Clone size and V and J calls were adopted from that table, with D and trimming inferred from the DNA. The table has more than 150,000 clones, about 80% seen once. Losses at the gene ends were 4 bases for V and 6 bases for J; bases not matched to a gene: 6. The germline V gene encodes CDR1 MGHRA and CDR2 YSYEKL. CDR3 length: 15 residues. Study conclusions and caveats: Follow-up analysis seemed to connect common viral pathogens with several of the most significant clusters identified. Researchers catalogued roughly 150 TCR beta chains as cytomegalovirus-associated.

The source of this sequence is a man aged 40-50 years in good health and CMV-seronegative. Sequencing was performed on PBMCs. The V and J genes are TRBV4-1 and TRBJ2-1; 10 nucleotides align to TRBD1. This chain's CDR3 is CASSPPGQGVNEQFF. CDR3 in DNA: TGCGCCAGCAGCCCACCAGGACAGGGGGTCAATGAGCAGTTCTTC.